Following are 2 T cell receptor beta chains from one sample sequenced in a study of blood T cell repertoires in COVID-19. The method was immunoSEQ multiplex PCR; TCRdb's version includes in-frame clones alone and lacks a portion of them. Of around 300,000 clones listed, 80% to 90% are singletons. The sample consisted of PBMCs or T cells enriched from blood (not recorded which). Receptors originate from a woman under 30 who had recovered from COVID-19.

V gene TRBV5-1 combines with J gene TRBJ1-1; D perhaps matches TRBD1 (6 bases). CDR1 SGHRS and CDR2 YFSETQ come from the germline V gene. V lost 4 bases, J lost 6 bases, and 13 bases lay in between. The CDR3 runs to 13 residues. This CDR3 reads CASSLLTGSEAFF. The CDR3 region has the DNA TGCGCCAGCAGCCTCTTGACAGGCTCTGAAGCTTTCTTT.

The chain couples TRBV28 to TRBJ1-5; 9 nucleotides align to TRBD1. Germline V gene data show CDR1 as MDHEN and CDR2 as SYDVKM. CDR3 length: 13 amino acids. After removal of 10 bases from V and 7 bases from J, the junction contained 8 bases not matched to a gene. The CDR3 loop reads CAISGQGYQPQHF. CDR3 bases: TGTGCCATTTCGGGACAGGGTTACCAGCCCCAGCATTTT.